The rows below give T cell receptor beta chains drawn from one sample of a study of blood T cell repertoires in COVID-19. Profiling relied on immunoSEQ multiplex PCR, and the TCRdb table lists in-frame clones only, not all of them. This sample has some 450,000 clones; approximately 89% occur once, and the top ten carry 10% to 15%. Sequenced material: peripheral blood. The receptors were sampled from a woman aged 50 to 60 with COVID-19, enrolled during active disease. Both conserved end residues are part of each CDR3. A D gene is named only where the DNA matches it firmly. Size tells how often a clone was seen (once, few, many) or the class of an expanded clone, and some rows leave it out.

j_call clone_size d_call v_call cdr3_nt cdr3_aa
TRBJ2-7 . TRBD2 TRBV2 TGTGCCAGCGAGGGCGGGCCGGCGGGGGGGACCTACGAGCAGTACTTC CASEGGPAGGTYEQYF
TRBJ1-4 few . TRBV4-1 TGCGCCAGCAGCCAAGACCGGAGAAGAGCTAATGAAAAACTGTTTTTT CASSQDRRRANEKLFF
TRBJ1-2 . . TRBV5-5 TGTGCCAGCGCTCAAGGAAGGAGGGACTATGGCTACACCTTC CASAQGRRDYGYTF
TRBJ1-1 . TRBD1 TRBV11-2 TGTGCCAGCAGTTTTAAGGGGGCGAACACTGAAGCTTTCTTT CASSFKGANTEAFF
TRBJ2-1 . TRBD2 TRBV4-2 TGTGCCAGCAGCCAGTCGGGAAGCGGGGGCCTCTACAATGAGCAGTTCTTC CASSQSGSGGLYNEQFF
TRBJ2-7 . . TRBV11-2 TGTGCCAGCAGCTCCACCTCGGGTGGCGAGCAGTACTTC CASSSTSGGEQYF
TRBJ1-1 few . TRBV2 TGTGCCAGCAGTGGGGGGGGCACTGAAGCTTTCTTT CASSGGGTEAFF
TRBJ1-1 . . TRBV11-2 TGTGCCAGCAGCTTTGGGGCGCCCTCGAACACTGAAGCTTTCTTT CASSFGAPSNTEAFF
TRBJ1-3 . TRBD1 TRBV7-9 TGTGCCAGCAGCTTAGATTCAGGGGGTTCTGGAAACACCATATATTTT CASSLDSGGSGNTIYF
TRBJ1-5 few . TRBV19 TGTGCCAGTCGGCCTCAGGGGCTAGTAAGCAATCAGCCCCAGCATTTT CASRPQGLVSNQPQHF
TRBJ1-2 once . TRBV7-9 TGTGCCAGCAGCTTATCGGACGGGACAACTAACTATGGCTACACCTTC CASSLSDGTTNYGYTF
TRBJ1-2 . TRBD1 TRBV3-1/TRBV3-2 TGTGCCAGCAGCCAAGACTTAGGACAGGGGTCTTACTTC CASSQDLGQGSYF
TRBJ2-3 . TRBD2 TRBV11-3 TGTGCCAGCAGCTCGGGACTAGCGGCTAGCACAGATACGCAGTATTTT CASSSGLAASTDTQYF
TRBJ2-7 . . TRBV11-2 TGTGCCAGCAGCTTATCCGCCAGGGCAACCTATTACTACGAGCAGTACTTC CASSLSARATYYYEQYF
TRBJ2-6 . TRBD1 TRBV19 TGTGCCAGTAGTCCGACAGGGGGCTTTGGGGCCAACGTCCTGACTTTC CASSPTGGFGANVLTF
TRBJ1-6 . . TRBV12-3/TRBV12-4 TGTGCCAGCAGTGCTCGGACAGATTCACCCCTCCACTTT CASSARTDSPLHF
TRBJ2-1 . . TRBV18 TGTGCCAGCTCTCGGGAGTTCGTAAATGAGCAGTTCTTC CASSREFVNEQFF
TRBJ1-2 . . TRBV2 TGTGCCAGCAAAAGACAACAACTTAACTATGGCTACACCTTC CASKRQQLNYGYTF
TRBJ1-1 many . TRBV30 TGTGCCTGGAGTTCATCGAGCAACACTGAAGCTTTCTTT CAWSSSSNTEAFF
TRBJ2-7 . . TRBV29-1 TGCAGCGTTGCAGGGCAGGGCCACGAGCAGTACTTC CSVAGQGHEQYF
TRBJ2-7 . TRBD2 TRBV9 TGTGCCAGCAGCCCTACCTGGGACTACTCCTACGAGCAGTACTTC CASSPTWDYSYEQYF
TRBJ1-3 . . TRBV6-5 TGTGCCAGCAATCAGCGCTCTGGAAACACCATATATTTT CASNQRSGNTIYF
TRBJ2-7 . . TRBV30 TGTGCCTGCAAGACCGGGACTCCCTACGAGCAGTACTTC CACKTGTPYEQYF
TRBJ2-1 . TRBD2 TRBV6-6 TGTGCCAGCAGTGGATCCCTTTGGGGGGGTGCGGACGGGGAGCAGTTCTTC CASSGSLWGGADGEQFF
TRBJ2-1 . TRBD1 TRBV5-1 TGCGCCAGCAGCTCCAGGACAGGGAGGTCCTACAATGAGCAGTTCTTC CASSSRTGRSYNEQFF